This TCR beta chain is drawn from a study of monozygotic twins with cystic fibrosis. Overall study context: Library input was around 2.8 micrograms of fragmented DNA, with 15 PCR cycles.

Points from the study as a whole: V usage most resembled the co-twin in 13 of 16 pairs. Clonality was generally low (median approximately 0.009), higher in the most severe patients.

Remarks on this clone: The antigen remains undetermined.

This CDR3 is 15 amino acids long. With V trimmed by 5 bases and J by 5 bases, 7 bases remained unmatched. Germline lookup yields CDR1 SGHTA and CDR2 FQGNSA. The repertoire was sequenced with immunoSEQ multiplex PCR; TCRdb's copy has only in-frame clones and lacks some. This sample yields around 10,000 clones, of which just over 99% are seen a single time; roughly 0.4% belongs to the top ten. This sequence was found in a man younger than 35 with cystic fibrosis. The chain uses TRBV7-2 and TRBJ2-5; the match to TRBD1 covers 11 bases. Sequences were obtained from blood. The CDR3 is CASSPDRGLGETQYF. The CDR3 DNA is TGTGCCAGCAGCCCGGACAGGGGGCTCGGCGAGACCCAGTACTTC.